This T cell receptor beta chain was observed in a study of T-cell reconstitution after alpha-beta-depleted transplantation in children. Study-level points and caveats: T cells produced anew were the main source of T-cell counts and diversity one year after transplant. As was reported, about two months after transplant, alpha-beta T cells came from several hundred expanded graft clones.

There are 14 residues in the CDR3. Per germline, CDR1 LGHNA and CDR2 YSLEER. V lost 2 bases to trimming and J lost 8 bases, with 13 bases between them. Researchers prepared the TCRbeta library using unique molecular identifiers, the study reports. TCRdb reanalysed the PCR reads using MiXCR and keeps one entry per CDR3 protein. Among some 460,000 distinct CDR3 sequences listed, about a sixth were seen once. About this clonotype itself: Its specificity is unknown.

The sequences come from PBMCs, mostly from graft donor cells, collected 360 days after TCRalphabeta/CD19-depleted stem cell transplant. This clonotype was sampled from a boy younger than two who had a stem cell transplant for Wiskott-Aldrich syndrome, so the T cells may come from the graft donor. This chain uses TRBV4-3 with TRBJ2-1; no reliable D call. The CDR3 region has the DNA TGCGCCAGCAGCCAACGAAAGTCTAGGGATGAGCAGTTCTTC. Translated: CASSQRKSRDEQFF.